This T cell receptor beta chain was identified during a study of cytomegalovirus exposure and HLA in healthy donors. Findings and caveats of the study: Segments of the TCR beta V type were, in most cases, productive about 87% or about 30% of the time in an earlier analysis. Cytomegalovirus association was listed for 164 TCR beta chains.

The PCR contained 60 Vbeta and 13 Jbeta primers. Sequencing used immunoSEQ multiplex PCR; TCRdb keeps in-frame clones, though not all of them. The sample contains about 130,000 clones, around 77% of which appear only once. Germline V gene data show CDR1 as SGHRS and CDR2 as YFSETQ. V shed 0 bases, J shed 7 bases, and the junction held 15 bases outside the gene matches. The CDR3 has 19 amino acids. Points on this clone: Its antigen remains unidentified.

This chain joins TRBV5-1 and TRBJ2-1, with 11 bases that match TRBD2. The specimen sequenced was PBMCs. This receptor was taken from a man between 45 and 60 years old in good health and CMV-seronegative. The CDR3 sequence is CASSLGWGRTSGRGNEQFF. The CDR3, as DNA: TGCGCCAGCAGCTTGGGTTGGGGGCGCACTAGCGGGAGAGGGAATGAGCAGTTCTTC.